This T cell receptor (beta chain) is from a study of post-analysis software for immune sequencing data. Tagging with unique molecular identifiers was a feature of the TCR beta cDNA libraries. Using its own MiXCR run on the PCR reads, TCRdb lists one record per CDR3 protein. The table includes more than 350,000 distinct CDR3 sequences, approximately 42% detected once. Sequenced input: blood. This receptor was obtained from a girl aged 2 to 9 with multiple sclerosis.

CDR3 loop: CASRPPGLAYNEQFF. The CDR3 coding sequence is TGTGCCAGCAGACCTCCGGGACTAGCGTACAATGAGCAGTTCTTC. The rearrangement uses TRBV12-3 or TRBV12-4 and TRBJ2-1; 10 nucleotides line up with TRBD2. The CDR3 length is 15 residues. Trimming removed 6 bases from V and 4 bases from J; junction bases left unmatched: 6.